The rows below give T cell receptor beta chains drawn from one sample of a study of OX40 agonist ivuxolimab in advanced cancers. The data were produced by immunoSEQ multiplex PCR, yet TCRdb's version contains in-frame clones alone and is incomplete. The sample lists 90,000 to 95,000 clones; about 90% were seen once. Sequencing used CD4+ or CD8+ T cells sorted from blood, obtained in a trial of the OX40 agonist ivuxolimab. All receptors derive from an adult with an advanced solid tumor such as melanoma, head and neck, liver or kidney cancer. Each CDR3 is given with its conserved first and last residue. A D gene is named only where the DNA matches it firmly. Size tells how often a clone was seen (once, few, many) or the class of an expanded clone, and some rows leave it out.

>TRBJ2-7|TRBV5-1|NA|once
TGCGCCAGCAGCCCGGACGCTAGCTCCTACGAGCAGTACTTC
CASSPDASSYEQYF
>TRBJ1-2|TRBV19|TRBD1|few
TGTGCCAGTAGTTCAAGGGACAGGGCGAACTATGGCTACACCTTC
CASSSRDRANYGYTF
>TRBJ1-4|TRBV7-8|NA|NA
TGTGCCAGCAGCTTAGGTTCCACGACAGTGAGTAATGAAAAACTGTTTTTT
CASSLGSTTVSNEKLFF
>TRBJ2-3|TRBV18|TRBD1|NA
TGTGCCAGCTCATCGGGACAGCCAGCTACAGATACGCAGTATTTT
CASSSGQPATDTQYF
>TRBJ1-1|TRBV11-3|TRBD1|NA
TGTGCCAGCAGCTTAGTCCGGGACAGGGGTGAAGCTTTCTTT
CASSLVRDRGEAFF
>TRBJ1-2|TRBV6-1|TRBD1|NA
TGTGCCAGCAGTGAACAGGGGAATAGACAGGGGAACTATGGCTACACCTTC
CASSEQGNRQGNYGYTF
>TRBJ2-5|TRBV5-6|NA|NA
TGTGCCAGCAGCCCGGACAGCCCCCAAGAGACCCAGTACTTC
CASSPDSPQETQYF
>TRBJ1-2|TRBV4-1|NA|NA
TGCGCCAGCAGCCACCCCCCACGGGGATCTGGCTACACCTTC
CASSHPPRGSGYTF
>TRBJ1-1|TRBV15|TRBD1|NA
TGTGCCACCAGCAGCCAGACAGGGGTGCGGGGCACTGAAGCTTTCTTT
CATSSQTGVRGTEAFF
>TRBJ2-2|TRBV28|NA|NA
TGTGCCAGCAGTTCCTACGGCAGGGCGCGCATGGGCGGGGAGCTGTTTTTT
CASSSYGRARMGGELFF
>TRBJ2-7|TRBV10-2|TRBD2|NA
TGCGCCAGCAGTGACAGCGGGAGCCTCGAGCAGTACTTC
CASSDSGSLEQYF
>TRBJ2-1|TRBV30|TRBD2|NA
TGTGCCTGGAGGGACCGGGGGGCTAGCGGGAGTAACAATGAGCAGTTCTTC
CAWRDRGASGSNNEQFF
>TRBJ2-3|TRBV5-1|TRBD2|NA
TGCGCCAGCAGCTTAACGGGAGGGGGCACAGATACGCAGTATTTT
CASSLTGGGTDTQYF
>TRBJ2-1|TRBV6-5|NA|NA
TGTGCCAGCAGTACTGACAATTCCAATGAGCAGTTCTTC
CASSTDNSNEQFF
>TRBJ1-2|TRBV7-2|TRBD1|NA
TGTGCCAGCAGCAACGGACAGGGGCTCGCCTATGGCTACACCTTC
CASSNGQGLAYGYTF
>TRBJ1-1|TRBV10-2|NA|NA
TGCGCCAGCAGTGCACCGGGGGCGAACACTGAAGCTTTCTTT
CASSAPGANTEAFF
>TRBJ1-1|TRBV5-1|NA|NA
TGCGCCACCAGGGAGACGGTTGGGTTGAACACTGAAGCTTTCTTT
CATRETVGLNTEAFF
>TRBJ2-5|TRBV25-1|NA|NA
TGTGCCGGGCCTACTAGTTCACTTCAAGAGACCCAGTACTTC
CAGPTSSLQETQYF
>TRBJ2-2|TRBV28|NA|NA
TGTGCCAGCATTTGGCAGCGACGCACCGGGGAGCTGTTTTTT
CASIWQRRTGELFF
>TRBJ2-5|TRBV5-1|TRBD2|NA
TGCGCCAGCAGCTCCGGGACTAGCGGGAGTGAAGAGACCCAGTACTTC
CASSSGTSGSEETQYF
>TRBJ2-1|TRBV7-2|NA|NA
TGTGCCAGCAGCCTTGGTGTAGCAGTCGATGAGCAGTTCTTC
CASSLGVAVDEQFF
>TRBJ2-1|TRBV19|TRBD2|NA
TGTGCCAGTAGTATGCGGACTAGCCGGTCTGAGCAGTTCTTC
CASSMRTSRSEQFF
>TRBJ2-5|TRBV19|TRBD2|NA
TGTGCCAGTAAATTGAGGACTAGCGAGACCCAGTACTTC
CASKLRTSETQYF
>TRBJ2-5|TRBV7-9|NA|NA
TGTGCCAGCAGCTTAACTATACAGTATACAGGGGAGACCCAGTACTTC
CASSLTIQYTGETQYF
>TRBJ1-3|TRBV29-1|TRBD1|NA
TGCAGCGTTGAAGCCTACAGGGGCCATGGAAACACCATATATTTT
CSVEAYRGHGNTIYF
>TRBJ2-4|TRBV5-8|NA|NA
TGTGCCAGCAGCTTGGGGTTGTACCTAGCCAAAAACATTCAGTACTTC
CASSLGLYLAKNIQYF
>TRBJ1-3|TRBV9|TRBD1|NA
TGTGCCAGCAGCGTAGGACAGGGGGCATCAGGAAACACCATATATTTT
CASSVGQGASGNTIYF
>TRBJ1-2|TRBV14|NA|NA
TGTGCCAGCAGCCAAGGGCGACGGATCTATGGCTACACCTTC
CASSQGRRIYGYTF
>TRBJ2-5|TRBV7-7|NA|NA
TGTGCCAGCAGCTTAGAGGTGGGGCTCCCACAAGAGACCCAGTACTTC
CASSLEVGLPQETQYF
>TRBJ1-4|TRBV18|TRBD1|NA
TGTGCCAGCTCATCGGGACAGGGAAATGAAAAACTGTTTTTT
CASSSGQGNEKLFF
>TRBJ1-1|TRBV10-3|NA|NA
TGTGCCATCAGTGAGTACGGGACCATGAACACTGAAGCTTTCTTT
CAISEYGTMNTEAFF
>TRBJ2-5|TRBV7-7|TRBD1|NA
TGTGCCAGCAGCCGAAATCCGGGACAGAAAGAGACCCAGTACTTC
CASSRNPGQKETQYF
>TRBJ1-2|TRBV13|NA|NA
TGTGCCAGCAGCTCCGGAGGGGCGGATCGCTATGGCTACACCTTC
CASSSGGADRYGYTF
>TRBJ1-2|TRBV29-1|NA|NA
TGCAGCGTTGAAGTGCAGGGTTCCTATGGCTACACCTTC
CSVEVQGSYGYTF
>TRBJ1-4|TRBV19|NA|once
TGTGCCAGTAGTATAAGACAAGGGTCGACCTCGGGAAAACTGTTTTTT
CASSIRQGSTSGKLFF
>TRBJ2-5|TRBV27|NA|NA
TGTGCCAGCAGTTCCCACAGACAAGAGACCCAGTACTTC
CASSSHRQETQYF
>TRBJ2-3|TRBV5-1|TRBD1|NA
TGCGCCAGCAGCTTGTCAGGGGGCGACACAGATACGCAGTATTTT
CASSLSGGDTDTQYF
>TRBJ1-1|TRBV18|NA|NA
TGTGCCAGCTCACCTTATACCGGGGGCGTTTCTGAAGCTTTCTTT
CASSPYTGGVSEAFF
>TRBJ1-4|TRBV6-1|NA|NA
TGTGCCAGCAGTGCCGGACAGCGATTAACAACTAATGAAAAACTGTTTTTT
CASSAGQRLTTNEKLFF
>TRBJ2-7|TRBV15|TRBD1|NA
TGTGCCACCAGCAGAGATCAAGGACAGGGGGCTGACGAGCAGTACTTC
CATSRDQGQGADEQYF
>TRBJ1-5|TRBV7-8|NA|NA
TGTGCCAGCAGCCCTGACAGGCTGTATAGCAATCAGCCCCAGCATTTT
CASSPDRLYSNQPQHF
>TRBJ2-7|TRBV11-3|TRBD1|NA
TGTGCCAGCAGCCCCCGACAGGGGGAGCAGTACTTC
CASSPRQGEQYF
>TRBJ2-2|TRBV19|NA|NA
TGTGCCAGTAGTACACCAAGAACGGGGACCGGGGAGCTGTTTTTT
CASSTPRTGTGELFF
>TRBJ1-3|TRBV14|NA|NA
TGTGCCAGCAGCCAAGATTTCACCTCTGGAAACACCATATATTTT
CASSQDFTSGNTIYF
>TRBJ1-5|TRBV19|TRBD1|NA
TGTGCCAGTCAAGGACAGGGGCTTTATCAGCCCCAGCATTTT
CASQGQGLYQPQHF